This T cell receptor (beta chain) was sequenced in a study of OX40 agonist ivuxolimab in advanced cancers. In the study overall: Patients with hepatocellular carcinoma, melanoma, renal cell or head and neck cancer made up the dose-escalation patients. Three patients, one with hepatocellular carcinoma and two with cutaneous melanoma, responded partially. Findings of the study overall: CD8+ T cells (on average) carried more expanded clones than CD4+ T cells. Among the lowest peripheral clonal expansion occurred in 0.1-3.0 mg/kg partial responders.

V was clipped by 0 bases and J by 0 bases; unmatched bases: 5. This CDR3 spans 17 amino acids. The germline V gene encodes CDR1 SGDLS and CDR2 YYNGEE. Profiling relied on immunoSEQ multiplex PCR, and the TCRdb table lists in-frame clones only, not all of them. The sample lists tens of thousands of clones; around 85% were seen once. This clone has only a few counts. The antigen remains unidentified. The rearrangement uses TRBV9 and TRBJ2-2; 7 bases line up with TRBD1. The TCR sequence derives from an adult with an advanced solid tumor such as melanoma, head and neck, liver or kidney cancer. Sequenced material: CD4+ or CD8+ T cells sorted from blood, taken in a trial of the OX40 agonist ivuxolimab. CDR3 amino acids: CASSVGEGGANTGELFF. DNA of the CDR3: TGTGCCAGCAGCGTAGGAGAAGGGGGCGCGAACACCGGGGAGCTGTTTTTT.